One and the same sample provided the 30 T cell receptor beta chains below, sequenced in a study of cytomegalovirus exposure and HLA in healthy donors. Researchers ran the PCR with 60 Vbeta and 13 Jbeta primers. Clones were sequenced by immunoSEQ multiplex PCR, and TCRdb holds only the in-frame ones, with some missing. Counted here are 90,000 to 150,000 clones, around 67% occurring once; the ten biggest clones make up around 4.2%. Sequences were obtained from PBMCs. These receptors were taken from a woman aged 40 to 55 in good health and CMV-seronegative.

V gene TRBV5-6 combines with J gene TRBJ1-2; D unresolved. Trimming took off 10 bases at V and 4 bases at J, with 17 bases between the two ends. Germline values: CDR1 SGHDT, CDR2 YYEEEE. The CDR3 has 13 amino acids. The CDR3 is CAGSSGSSYGYTF. CDR3 coding DNA: TGTGCCGGGAGTTCGGGGTCTTCCTATGGCTACACCTTC.

The chain combines TRBV9 with TRBJ2-6, with 7 bases that match TRBD2. The CDR3 runs 20 residues. The germline CDR1 and CDR2 sequences are SGDLS and YYNGEE. The V gene end was trimmed by 0 bases and the J gene end by 2 bases; junction bases not matched to a gene: 14. CDR3 nucleotide sequence: TGTGCCAGCAGCGTAGAATCGGGGGGAGGAGCAGGGACTGGGGCCAACGTCCTGACTTTC. Protein: CASSVESGGGAGTGANVLTF.

V gene TRBV11-2 combines with J gene TRBJ1-2; D might be TRBD1 (5 bases). Germline V gives CDR1 SGHAT, CDR2 FQNNGV. V dropped 5 bases and J dropped 8 bases, with 18 bases sitting between them. This CDR3 is 14 amino acids long. This CDR3 is CASSLPQGSRGYTF. The DNA of the CDR3 is TGTGCCAGCAGCCTACCTCAGGGAAGCAGGGGCTACACCTTC. Full variable domain (missing parts from reference TRBV11-2 and TRBJ1-2): EAGVAQSPRYKIIEKRQSVAFWCNPISGHATLYWYQQILGQGPKLLIQFQNNGVVDDSQLPKDRFSAERLKGVDSTLKIQPAKLEDSAVYLCASSLPQGSRGYTFGSGTRLTVV.

The V gene is TRBV5-1, the J gene TRBJ1-5; 8 bases match TRBD1. V dropped 4 bases and J dropped 5; count of bases not matched to a gene: 8. CDR3 length equals 15 residues. Per germline, CDR1 SGHRS and CDR2 YFSETQ. In DNA form, the CDR3 reads TGCGCCAGCAGCCCTTCAGGGGGCGGCGATCAGCCCCAGCATTTT. The encoded protein is CASSPSGGGDQPQHF.

CDR3 region: CASSGVAGAHEQYF. Here the CDR3 DNA reads TGTGCCAGCTCGGGGGTGGCGGGAGCCCACGAGCAGTACTTC. The rearrangement uses TRBV11-2 and TRBJ2-7; 7 bases match TRBD2. The CDR3 is 14 amino acids. V dropped 8 bases and J dropped 5; count of bases not matched to a gene: 12. The V gene's germline CDR1 is SGHAT and CDR2 FQNNGV.

This clone was detected a few times. The J gene is TRBJ2-3, the V gene TRBV27; TRBD2 matches at 12 bases. V lost 5 bases to trimming and J lost 0 bases; unmatched junction nucleotides: 9. This CDR3 is built from 18 residues. CDR1 is MNHEY and CDR2 is SMNVEV in the germline V gene (reference sequence). CDR3 DNA sequence: TGTGCCAGCAGTCTTCGACCGGGACTAGCGGGCAGCACAGATACGCAGTATTTT. Amino acid sequence: CASSLRPGLAGSTDTQYF.

J is TRBJ2-1 and V is TRBV2, with 11 bases fitting TRBD2. The CDR3 has 16 amino acids. The V gene end was trimmed by 2 bases and the J gene end by 8 bases; junction bases not matched to a gene: 8. The germline CDR1 and CDR2 sequences are SNHLY and FYNNEI. The CDR3: CASSERTSGSWDEQFF. The DNA for the CDR3 is TGTGCCAGCAGTGAAAGGACTAGCGGGTCCTGGGATGAGCAGTTCTTC.

This chain uses TRBV10-3 with TRBJ2-5; perhaps TRBD2 as D (6 bases). The V end lost 4 bases, the J end lost 2 bases, and 14 bases lay between the germline ends. Looked up from germline, CDR1 is ENHRY and CDR2 is SYGVKD. CDR3 length: 15 amino acids. The CDR3 DNA is TGTGCCATCAGTGGAACGGGAGAGGCTCAAGAGACCCAGTACTTC. Its translation: CAISGTGEAQETQYF.

This clone has just a few counts. The chain recombines TRBV5-1 with TRBJ2-1; weak D call: TRBD2 (5 bases). With 3 bases removed from V and 4 bases from J, the gap between germline ends came to 8 bases. CDR1 SGHRS and CDR2 YFSETQ come from the germline V gene. CDR3 size: 13 residues. The CDR3, as DNA: TGCGCCAGCAGCTCGACTACTTACAATGAGCAGTTCTTC. Encoded protein: CASSSTTYNEQFF.

The V call is TRBV7-2, the J call TRBJ1-2, with D tentatively TRBD1 (6 bases). The germline V gene has CDR1 SGHTA and CDR2 FQGNSA. Deletions cut 3 bases from V and 4 bases from J, with 12 bases between. There are 14 residues in the CDR3. The DNA for the CDR3 is TGTGCCAGCAGCTTTGCAGGGGCTCTCTATGGCTACACCTTC. Translating gives CASSFAGALYGYTF.

This rearrangement joins TRBV6-6 to TRBJ2-5; D ambiguous. The CDR3 is 14 amino acids. V was pared by 8 bases and J by 3 bases, with 16 bases between. Looked up from germline, CDR1 is MNHNY and CDR2 is SVGAGI (reference sequence). CDR3: CASFMGQTKETQYF. DNA of the CDR3: TGTGCCAGCTTTATGGGCCAGACCAAAGAGACCCAGTACTTC.

The V and J genes are TRBV7-9 and TRBJ2-7; D might be TRBD1 (6 bases). CDR1 is SEHNR, CDR2 FQNEAQ, per germline (reference sequence). The CDR3 consists of 16 residues. V shed 7 bases and J shed 0 bases, with 19 bases lying between them. CDR3 sequence (DNA): TGTGCCAGCACCGACACACAGGGTTTAGGCTCCTACGAGCAGTACTTC. Protein product: CASTDTQGLGSYEQYF.

This clone was found a few times. The J gene is TRBJ2-7, the V gene TRBV10-3; TRBD1 matches at 7 bases. The CDR3 spans 15 residues. After removal of 8 bases from V and 4 bases from J, the junction contained 14 bases not matched to a gene. CDR1 and CDR2 (germline): ENHRY, SYGVKD. This CDR3 reads CAIYDGTAGSYEQYF. DNA of the CDR3: TGTGCCATCTATGACGGGACAGCAGGAAGTTACGAGCAGTACTTC.

The chain is built from TRBV28 and TRBJ1-2; TRBD1 is a possible D gene (6 bases). Per the germline V gene, CDR1 is MDHEN and CDR2 is SYDVKM. The ends were cut back, 10 bases at V and 1 base at J, with 10 bases in the middle. The CDR3 is 12 residues long. CDR3 nucleotides: TGTGCCACTCGGACAGTTAACTATGGCTACACCTTC. Translating gives CATRTVNYGYTF.

This clone was seen only a few times. This chain connects TRBV7-2 to TRBJ2-3, with 8 bases matching TRBD2. The CDR3 has 13 residues. Germline CDR1 and CDR2: SGHTA and FQGNSA. The J segment lost 8 bases and the V segment lost 3 bases, leaving 4 bases of the junction unmatched. Here the CDR3 reads CASSLTSVATQYF. The CDR3 coding sequence is TGTGCCAGCAGCTTGACTAGCGTTGCTACGCAGTATTTT.

In this sample, this clone turned up a few times. This chain connects TRBV5-1 to TRBJ1-6; 8 bases are shared with TRBD1. V trimming: 1 base; J trimming: 7 bases; junction bases outside the gene matches: 4. Germline loops: CDR1 SGHRS, CDR2 YFSETQ. The length of the CDR3 is 15 residues. CDR3 coding DNA: TGCGCCAGCAGCTTGCAGGGGGCTGGAAATTCACCCCTCCACTTT. This translates into CASSLQGAGNSPLHF.

The chain recombines TRBV28 with TRBJ1-2, with TRBD1 matching over 11 bases. This CDR3 region has 14 residues. Germline V gives CDR1 MDHEN, CDR2 SYDVKM. V shed 6 bases, J shed 7 bases, and the junction held 7 bases outside the gene matches. As DNA, the CDR3 is TGTGCCAGCAGACCCGGACAGGGGGCGATTGGCTACACCTTC. This sequence encodes CASRPGQGAIGYTF.

The rearrangement joins TRBV27 to TRBJ2-7; the D gene is possibly TRBD1 (6 bases). The CDR3 covers 17 residues. CDR1 and CDR2 (germline): MNHEY, SMNVEV (reference sequence). V was cut by 9 bases and J by 2 bases, with 26 bases left in between. For the CDR3, the DNA is TGTGCCAGTCGGGGCGGTAAGGGGGTTTCGCCGACCTACGAGCAGTACTTC. This sequence encodes CASRGGKGVSPTYEQYF.

The rearrangement links TRBV21-1 to TRBJ1-5. TRBV21-1 has pseudogene status. The CDR3 is 19 residues long. CDR3 sequence: CASSKAHRDARGGDQPQHF. The CDR3 DNA follows: TGTGCCAGCAGCAAAGCGCATAGGGACGCGCGCGGGGGGGATCAGCCCCAGCATTTT.

The chain links TRBV2 to TRBJ2-7; TRBD2 matches 8 bases. The germline gives CDR1 SNHLY, CDR2 FYNNEI. This CDR3 is built from 14 residues. J lost 6 bases, V lost 6 bases, and 10 bases had no gene match. CDR3 residues: CASRSGLESAEQYF. CDR3 sequence (DNA): TGTGCCAGCAGGTCGGGACTAGAGAGCGCCGAGCAGTACTTC.

Written as DNA, the CDR3 is TGTGCCAGCAGCCCCCCCTCATCCAGTCACTACGAGCAGTACTTC. It specifies CASSPPSSSHYEQYF. The chain uses TRBV13 and TRBJ2-7, with no clear D. The CDR3 sequence is 15 residues long. Germline CDR1 and CDR2: PRHDT and FYEKMQ (reference sequence). V lost 5 bases, J lost 3 bases, and 17 bases lay in between.

This clone has just a few counts. V is TRBV18 and J is TRBJ1-2; D might be TRBD1 (6 bases). Germline values: CDR1 KGHSH, CDR2 LQKENI. Trimming took off 3 bases at V and 6 bases at J, with 14 bases between the two ends. The CDR3 loop spans 14 amino acids. This CDR3 reads CASSPGQTFDGYTF. The CDR3 bases are TGTGCCAGCTCACCCGGACAGACGTTCGATGGCTACACCTTC.

The rearrangement uses TRBV7-2 and TRBJ2-7, with no clear D. The CDR3 contains 13 residues. Trimming removed 1 base at V and 7 bases at J, with 11 bases between. Germline V CDR1 and CDR2: SGHTA, FQGNSA. CDR3 loop: CASSLESGREQYF. The DNA of the CDR3 is TGTGCCAGCAGCTTAGAGTCTGGTAGAGAGCAGTACTTC. Full variable domain (outside the CDR3, taken from reference TRBV7-2 and TRBJ2-7): GAGVSQSPSNKVTEKGKDVELRCDPISGHTALYWYRQSLGQGLEFLIYFQGNSAPDKSGLPSDRFSAERTGGSVSTLTIQRTQQEDSAVYLCASSLESGREQYFGPGTRLTVT.

The chain couples TRBV6-5 to TRBJ2-7; D is possibly TRBD2 (6 bases). CDR3 length: 15 amino acids. CDR1 MNHEY and CDR2 SVGAGI come from the germline V gene. The V gene lost 11 bases and the J gene lost 0 bases, with 20 bases spanning the gap. The CDR3 region has the DNA TGTGCCCCGGGGGAGGTTTACTCGAGCTCCTACGAGCAGTACTTC. As protein: CAPGEVYSSSYEQYF.

The gene calls are TRBV29-1 and TRBJ2-1; TRBD2 matches 12 bases. Germline V gives CDR1 SQVTM, CDR2 ANQGSEA. The CDR3 has 14 amino acids. J gave up 6 bases and V 7 bases, and 7 bases lay outside the gene matches. The DNA of the CDR3 is TGCAGCGGTACTAGCGGGAGGACACTCAATGAGCAGTTCTTC. Protein product: CSGTSGRTLNEQFF.

The genes are TRBV7-3 and TRBJ1-6; D possibly corresponds to TRBD1 (5 bases). Looked up from germline, CDR1 is SGHTA and CDR2 is FQGTGA. This CDR3 has 15 residues. V shed 3 bases and J shed 2 bases, with 8 bases lying between them. CDR3 region: CASSFREAYNSPLHF. Written as DNA, the CDR3 is TGTGCCAGCAGCTTCAGGGAAGCCTATAATTCACCCCTCCACTTT.

This chain uses TRBV29-1 with TRBJ1-1; D is unclear. The CDR3 contains 13 residues. The V gene's germline CDR1 is SQVTM and CDR2 ANQGSEA. Trimming shortened V by 1 base and J by 6 bases, and 12 bases separated the two germline ends. The chain's CDR3 is CSVEATGRAEAFF. The CDR3 DNA is TGCAGCGTTGAAGCTACGGGGAGGGCTGAAGCTTTCTTT.

This chain uses TRBV2 with TRBJ1-3, with D unclear. The CDR3 extends over 15 amino acids. V dropped 3 bases and J dropped 4 bases, with 13 bases sitting between them. Germline V CDR1 and CDR2: SNHLY, FYNNEI. The CDR3 sequence is CASSEEEYAGNTIYF. In DNA form, the CDR3 reads TGTGCCAGCAGTGAGGAGGAGTACGCCGGAAACACCATATATTTT.

The chain combines TRBV5-6 with TRBJ1-5; D perhaps matches TRBD1 (5 bases). Germline V lookup: CDR1 SGHDT, CDR2 YYEEEE. This CDR3 has 15 residues. V was shortened by 1 base and J by 7 bases, with 15 bases between the two germline ends. This chain's CDR3 is CASSLRGTGSQPQHF. The DNA of the CDR3 is TGTGCCAGCAGCTTGCGGGGGACTGGCAGCCAGCCCCAGCATTTT.

The chain carries TRBV19 and TRBJ1-2; 8 bases fit TRBD1. Trimming at V came to 6 bases and at J to 3 bases, leaving 15 bases not matched to a gene. The CDR3 covers 17 residues. Germline CDR1 LNHDA, CDR2 SQIVND (reference sequence). In DNA, the CDR3 is TGTGCCAGTAGACCCGGCCAGACAGGGGCATGGGACTATGGCTACACCTTC. Protein: CASRPGQTGAWDYGYTF.